Following are 11 T cell receptor beta chains from one sample sequenced in a study of CD8+ T cells in alopecia areata. RNA was extracted and reverse transcribed into cDNA as the sequencing template. Some clones are missing from TCRdb's copy, which holds only in-frame ones; the method was immunoSEQ multiplex PCR. The table records about 200,000 clones, approximately 53% of them present only once. Sequenced: CD8+ T cells sorted from blood. The receptors originated from a human donor in good health.

In the case of this clone: The sample has other DNA sequences that encode this CDR3 too. J is TRBJ2-3 and V is TRBV11-2; 7 bases are shared with TRBD2. The CDR3 runs 15 residues. Germline CDR1 and CDR2: SGHAT and FQNNGV. The junction had 9 bases not matched to a gene; V was cut back by 5 bases and J by 4 bases. The CDR3 nucleotides are TGTGCCAGCAGCCTCGGCGGGGGTGGAGCAGATACGCAGTATTTT. The encoded protein is CASSLGGGGADTQYF. The variable domain in full, with the rest retrieved from reference TRBV11-2 and TRBJ2-3, is EAGVAQSPRYKIIEKRQSVAFWCNPISGHATLYWYQQILGQGPKLLIQFQNNGVVDDSQLPKDRFSAERLKGVDSTLKIQPAKLEDSAVYLCASSLGGGGADTQYFGPGTRLTVL.

This clone was counted a few times. V gene TRBV5-6 combines with J gene TRBJ1-1; D ambiguous. Germline V gene sequence: CDR1 SGHDT, CDR2 YYEEEE. With 2 bases removed from V and 4 bases from J, the gap between germline ends came to 12 bases. The CDR3 runs to 14 residues. The CDR3 protein is CASSLKRSVTEAFF. The CDR3 nucleotides read TGTGCCAGCAGCTTAAAACGAAGTGTCACTGAAGCTTTCTTT. Full variable domain (missing parts from reference TRBV5-6 and TRBJ1-1): DAGVTQSPTHLIKTRGQQVTLRCSPKSGHDTVSWYQQALGQGPQFIFQYYEEEERQRGNFPDRFSGHQFPNYSSELNVNALLLGDSALYLCASSLKRSVTEAFFGQGTRLTVV.

The chain has TRBV13 and TRBJ2-7, with D possibly matching TRBD2 (5 bases). Deletions cut 4 bases from V and 3 bases from J, with 16 bases between. The V gene's germline CDR1 is PRHDT and CDR2 FYEKMQ (reference sequence). This CDR3 has 15 residues. The CDR3 region is CASSSRGPGVYEQYF. The CDR3, as DNA: TGTGCCAGCAGCTCTAGAGGACCCGGGGTCTACGAGCAGTACTTC. The full variable domain, in which reference TRBV13 and TRBJ2-7 provide the parts outside the CDR3, is AAGVIQSPRHLIKEKRETATLKCYPIPRHDTVYWYQQGPGQDPQFLISFYEKMQSDKGSIPDRFSAQQFSDYHSELNMSSLELGDSALYFCASSSRGPGVYEQYFGPGTRLTVT.

The V and J genes are TRBV9 and TRBJ2-5; maybe TRBD2 (6 bases). The CDR3 consists of 11 residues. V lost 4 bases to trimming and J lost 7 bases, with 8 bases between them. CDR1 SGDLS and CDR2 YYNGEE come from the germline V gene. CDR3 DNA: TGTGCCAGCAGCCCCGGGGGGACCCAGTACTTC. This translates into CASSPGGTQYF.

This rearrangement joins TRBV5-4 to TRBJ2-1; tentative D call: TRBD2 (5 bases). V shed 3 bases and J shed 1 base, with 8 bases lying between them. The CDR3 spans 14 residues. Looked up from germline, CDR1 is SGHNT and CDR2 is YYREEE (reference sequence). The CDR3 loop reads CASSSSGSYNEQFF. The CDR3 region has the DNA TGTGCCAGCAGCTCCTCGGGGTCCTACAATGAGCAGTTCTTC.

The chain couples TRBV7-8 to TRBJ1-2; the D is unclear. The CDR3 sequence is 14 residues long. V lost 2 bases, J lost 1 base, and 8 bases lay in between. CDR1 is SGHVS and CDR2 is FQNEAQ in the germline V gene. The CDR3 DNA is TGTGCCAGCAGCTTACTTGGAGATAACTATGGCTACACCTTC. Translated: CASSLLGDNYGYTF.

This clone was recorded a few times. V is TRBV25-1 and J is TRBJ2-7; D remains ambiguous. The CDR3 runs 16 residues. CDR1 and CDR2 (germline): MGHDK, SYGVNS. The V and J ends lost 2 bases and 1 base respectively, with 15 bases between them. The CDR3 DNA reads as TGTGCCAGCAGTGAACGGGCCGTAAGCCAGTCCTACGAGCAGTACTTC. It translates to CASSERAVSQSYEQYF.

J is TRBJ1-1 and V is TRBV6-5; 7 nucleotides align to TRBD1. Per the germline V gene, CDR1 is MNHEY and CDR2 is SVGAGI. There are 14 residues in the CDR3. J was trimmed by 0 bases and V by 6 bases; bases with no gene match: 4. The CDR3 DNA reads as TGTGCCAGCAGGCAACAGGGGCTGAACACTGAAGCTTTCTTT. Its translation: CASRQQGLNTEAFF.

V usage is TRBV19 and J usage is TRBJ2-1; no clear D gene. Between the trimmed V and J ends, which lost 1 base and 3 bases, there was a span of 4 bases. CDR1 is LNHDA and CDR2 is SQIVND in the germline V gene (reference sequence). The CDR3 runs to 13 residues. The CDR3: CASSIGSYNEQFF. The CDR3 DNA sequence: TGTGCCAGTAGTATAGGCAGCTACAATGAGCAGTTCTTC.

This chain links TRBV10-2 with TRBJ2-3, with 8 positions matching TRBD2. The CDR3 length is 14 residues. Trimming cost V 8 bases and J 6 bases; bases outside gene matches: 10. Germline CDR1 is WSHSY and CDR2 is SAAADI. This chain's CDR3 is CASSSRGGWDTQYF. The CDR3, as DNA: TGCGCCAGCTCATCCCGGGGGGGATGGGATACGCAGTATTTT.

A few counts support this clone. V gene TRBV19 combines with J gene TRBJ1-1, with 10 bases identical to TRBD1. CDR1 LNHDA and CDR2 SQIVND come from the germline V gene (reference sequence). The CDR3 contains 15 residues. Trimming at V came to 3 bases and at J to 10 bases, leaving 11 bases not matched to a gene. CDR3 sequence: CASSITAGTGERAFF. CDR3 DNA sequence: TGTGCCAGTAGTATCACCGCGGGGACAGGGGAGCGAGCTTTCTTT.